This is a list of T cell receptor beta chains from one sample in a study of cytomegalovirus exposure and HLA in healthy donors. Some clones are missing from TCRdb's copy, which holds only in-frame ones; the method was immunoSEQ multiplex PCR. The sample consists of 55,000 to 80,000 clones, approximately 80% of them appearing once. Specimen: PBMCs. The receptors come from a woman aged 25 to 45 in good health and CMV-seronegative. Each CDR3 is given with its conserved first and last residue. The D gene is left open where the match is weak. The size entry is marked missing in some rows and otherwise reads once, few, many or a size class.

D gene: NA
J gene: TRBJ2-6
V gene: TRBV4-3
clone size: few
CDR3 protein: CASSQDSLAGFFSGANVLTF
CDR3 DNA: TGCGCCAGCAGCCAAGACAGCCTGGCAGGATTTTTCTCTGGGGCCAACGTCCTGACTTTC

D gene: NA
J gene: TRBJ1-6
V gene: TRBV27
clone size: NA
CDR3 protein: CASSLVGGNSPLHF
CDR3 DNA: TGTGCCAGCAGTTTAGTAGGAGGTAATTCACCCCTCCACTTT

D gene: NA
J gene: TRBJ2-1
V gene: TRBV7-9
clone size: NA
CDR3 protein: CASRPPGNEQFF
CDR3 DNA: TGTGCCAGCAGACCCCCGGGCAATGAGCAGTTCTTC

D gene: NA
J gene: TRBJ2-7
V gene: TRBV14
clone size: few
CDR3 protein: CASSQENRGSYEQYF
CDR3 DNA: TGTGCCAGCAGCCAAGAGAACCGGGGCTCCTACGAGCAGTACTTC

D gene: NA
J gene: TRBJ2-7
V gene: TRBV14
clone size: NA
CDR3 protein: CASSQDRGWIYEQYF
CDR3 DNA: TGTGCCAGCAGCCAAGATAGGGGATGGATCTACGAGCAGTACTTC

D gene: TRBD1
J gene: TRBJ1-2
V gene: TRBV7-2
clone size: NA
CDR3 protein: CASSSGGNRGLGDGYTF
CDR3 DNA: TGTGCCAGCAGCTCCGGGGGGAACAGGGGGCTCGGAGATGGCTACACCTTC

D gene: TRBD1
J gene: TRBJ1-3
V gene: TRBV29-1
clone size: NA
CDR3 protein: CSVEGQPRNTIYF
CDR3 DNA: TGCAGCGTTGAGGGACAGCCAAGAAACACCATATATTTT

D gene: NA
J gene: TRBJ2-1
V gene: TRBV11-2
clone size: NA
CDR3 protein: CASSPRDWANEQFF
CDR3 DNA: TGTGCCAGCAGCCCTAGGGACTGGGCTAATGAGCAGTTCTTC

D gene: NA
J gene: TRBJ1-1
V gene: TRBV9
clone size: once
CDR3 protein: CASSVDIFRNTEAFF
CDR3 DNA: TGTGCCAGCAGCGTGGACATCTTTAGGAACACTGAAGCTTTCTTT

D gene: NA
J gene: TRBJ2-7
V gene: TRBV7-9
clone size: NA
CDR3 protein: CSSSLDRGATPYEQYF
CDR3 DNA: TGTTCCAGCAGCTTAGATCGCGGGGCCACACCCTACGAGCAGTACTTC

D gene: NA
J gene: TRBJ1-2
V gene: TRBV9
clone size: few
CDR3 protein: CASSVDGRVGDGYTF
CDR3 DNA: TGTGCCAGCAGCGTAGATGGCAGGGTAGGAGATGGCTACACCTTC

D gene: NA
J gene: TRBJ1-2
V gene: TRBV7-9
clone size: few
CDR3 protein: CASSLEGRAGPKQGYTF
CDR3 DNA: TGTGCCAGCAGCTTAGAGGGGAGGGCAGGGCCCAAACAGGGCTACACCTTC

D gene: NA
J gene: TRBJ1-2
V gene: TRBV28
clone size: NA
CDR3 protein: CASLRWRGVNYGYTF
CDR3 DNA: TGTGCCAGCCTTAGGTGGCGGGGAGTTAACTATGGCTACACCTTC

D gene: NA
J gene: TRBJ1-4
V gene: TRBV5-8
clone size: NA
CDR3 protein: CASSPGHQTNEKLFF
CDR3 DNA: TGTGCCAGCAGCCCGGGACACCAAACTAATGAAAAACTGTTTTTT

D gene: NA
J gene: TRBJ1-5
V gene: TRBV5-8
clone size: once
CDR3 protein: CASSSQENYQHF
CDR3 DNA: TGTGCCAGCAGCTCCCAGGAAAATTACCAGCATTTT

D gene: NA
J gene: TRBJ2-7
V gene: TRBV6-1
clone size: NA
CDR3 protein: CASSPRQESYEQYF
CDR3 DNA: TGTGCCAGCAGTCCCCGACAGGAGTCCTACGAGCAGTACTTC

D gene: NA
J gene: TRBJ1-1
V gene: TRBV10-2
clone size: few
CDR3 protein: CASRPLQNTEAFF
CDR3 DNA: TGCGCCAGCAGACCTTTACAGAACACTGAAGCTTTCTTT

D gene: NA
J gene: TRBJ1-1
V gene: TRBV19
clone size: few
CDR3 protein: CASSIDGGTEAFF
CDR3 DNA: TGTGCCAGTAGTATAGATGGCGGAACTGAAGCTTTCTTT

D gene: NA
J gene: TRBJ2-1
V gene: TRBV19
clone size: once
CDR3 protein: CASSMQVDNEQFF
CDR3 DNA: TGTGCCAGTAGTATGCAGGTGGACAATGAGCAGTTCTTC

D gene: TRBD1
J gene: TRBJ1-1
V gene: TRBV28
clone size: NA
CDR3 protein: CASRQTGTGGRYTEAFF
CDR3 DNA: TGTGCCAGCAGACAAACCGGGACAGGGGGTAGGTACACTGAAGCTTTCTTT

D gene: TRBD1
J gene: TRBJ2-7
V gene: TRBV7-2
clone size: NA
CDR3 protein: CASSFSAFTGGSLYEQYF
CDR3 DNA: TGTGCCAGCAGCTTTTCCGCCTTTACAGGGGGGTCCCTCTACGAGCAGTACTTC

D gene: TRBD1
J gene: TRBJ2-2
V gene: TRBV7-8
clone size: once
CDR3 protein: CASSLTGGNTGELFF
CDR3 DNA: TGTGCCAGCAGCCTTACAGGGGGCAACACCGGGGAGCTGTTTTTT